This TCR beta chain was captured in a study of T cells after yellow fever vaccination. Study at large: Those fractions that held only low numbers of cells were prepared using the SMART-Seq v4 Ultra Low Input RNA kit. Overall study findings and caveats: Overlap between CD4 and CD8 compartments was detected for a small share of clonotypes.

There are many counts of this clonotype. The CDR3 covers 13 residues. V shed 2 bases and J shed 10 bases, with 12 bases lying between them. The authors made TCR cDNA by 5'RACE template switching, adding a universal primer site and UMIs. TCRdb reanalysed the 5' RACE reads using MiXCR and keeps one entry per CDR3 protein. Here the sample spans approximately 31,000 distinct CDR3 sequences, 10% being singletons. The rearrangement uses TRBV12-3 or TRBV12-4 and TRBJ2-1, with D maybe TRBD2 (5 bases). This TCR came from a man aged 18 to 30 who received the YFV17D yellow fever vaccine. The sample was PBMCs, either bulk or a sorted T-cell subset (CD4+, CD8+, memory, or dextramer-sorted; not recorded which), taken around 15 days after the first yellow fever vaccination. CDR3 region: CASSLNFSGEQFF. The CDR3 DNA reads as TGTGCCAGCAGTTTAAATTTTTCGGGGGAGCAGTTCTTC.